This T cell receptor (beta chain) emerged from a study of glioma-infiltrating T cells after dendritic cell vaccination. Remarks on this clone: A junction boundary mismatches the germline segment, possibly from a read error. This same CDR3 is encoded by further DNA sequences in the sample.

This CDR3 has 15 residues. Looked up from germline, CDR1 is GTSNPN and CDR2 is SVGIG (reference sequence). The primer mix had 60 V beta and 13 J beta primers. Libraries were prepared by immunoSEQ multiplex PCR; TCRdb keeps only in-frame clonotypes and omits some of them. The repertoire holds about 30,000 clones, approximately 91% seen once, with less than 2.5% in the top ten. The material sequenced was blood, taken before dendritic cell vaccination. This chain uses TRBV30 with TRBJ1-6, with 9 bases aligning to TRBD1. The receptor was derived from a human donor with glioblastoma. Here the CDR3 DNA reads TGTGCCTGGAGTGTATCGGGACAGGGTAATTCCCCCCTCCACTTT. Protein sequence: CAWSVSGQGNSPLHF. Using reference TRBV30 and TRBJ1-6 for the parts outside the CDR3, the full variable domain is SQTIHQWPATLVQPVGSPLSLECTVEGTSNPNLYWYRQAAGRGLQLLFYSVGIGQISSEVPQNLSASRPQDRQFILSSKKLLLSDSGFYLCAWSVSGQGNSPLHFGNGTRLTVT.